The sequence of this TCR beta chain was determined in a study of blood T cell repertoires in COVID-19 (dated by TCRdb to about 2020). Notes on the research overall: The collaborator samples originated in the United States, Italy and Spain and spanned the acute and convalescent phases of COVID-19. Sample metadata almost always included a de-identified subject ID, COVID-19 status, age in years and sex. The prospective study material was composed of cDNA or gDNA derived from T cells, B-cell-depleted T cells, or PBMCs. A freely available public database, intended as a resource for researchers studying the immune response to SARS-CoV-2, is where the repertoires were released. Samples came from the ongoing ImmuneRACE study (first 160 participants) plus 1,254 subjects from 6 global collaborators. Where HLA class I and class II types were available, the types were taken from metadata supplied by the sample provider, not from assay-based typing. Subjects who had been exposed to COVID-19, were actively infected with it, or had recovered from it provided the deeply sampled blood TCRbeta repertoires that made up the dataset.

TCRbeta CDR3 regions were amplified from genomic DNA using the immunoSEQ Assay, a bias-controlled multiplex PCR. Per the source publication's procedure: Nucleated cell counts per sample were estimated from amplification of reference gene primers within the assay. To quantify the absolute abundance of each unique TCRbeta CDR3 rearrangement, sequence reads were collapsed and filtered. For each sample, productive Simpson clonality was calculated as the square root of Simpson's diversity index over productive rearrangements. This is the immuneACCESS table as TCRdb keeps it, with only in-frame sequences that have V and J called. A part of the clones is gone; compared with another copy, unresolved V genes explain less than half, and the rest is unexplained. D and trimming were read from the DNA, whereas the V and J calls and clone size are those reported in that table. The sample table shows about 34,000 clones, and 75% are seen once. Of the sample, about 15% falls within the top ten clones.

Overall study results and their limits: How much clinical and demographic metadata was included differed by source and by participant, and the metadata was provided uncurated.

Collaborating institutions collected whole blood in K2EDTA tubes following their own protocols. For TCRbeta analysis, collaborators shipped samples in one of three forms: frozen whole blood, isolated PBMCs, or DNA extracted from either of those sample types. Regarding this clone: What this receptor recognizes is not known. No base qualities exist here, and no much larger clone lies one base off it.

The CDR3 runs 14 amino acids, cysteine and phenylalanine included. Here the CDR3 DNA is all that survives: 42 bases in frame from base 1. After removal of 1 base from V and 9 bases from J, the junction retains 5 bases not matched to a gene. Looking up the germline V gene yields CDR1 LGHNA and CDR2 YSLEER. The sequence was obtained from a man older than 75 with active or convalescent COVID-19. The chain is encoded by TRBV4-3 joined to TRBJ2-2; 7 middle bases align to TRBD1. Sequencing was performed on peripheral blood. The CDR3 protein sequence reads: CASSQGQGGRELFF. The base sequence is TGCGCCAGCAGCCAAGGACAGGGCGGTCGGGAGCTGTTTTTT.